Following are 9 T cell receptor beta chains from one sample sequenced in a study of CD8+ T cells in alopecia areata. Sequencing relied on a cDNA template that was reverse transcribed from extracted RNA. Sequencing was performed with immunoSEQ multiplex PCR; in TCRdb, only in-frame clones are kept and a portion is missing. The sample carries around 200,000 clones, roughly 53% recorded once. Noted treatment: oral pan-JAK inhibitor, 5-10 mg twice daily. The material was CD8+ T cells sorted from blood, obtained at week 24, from a patient treated with tofacitinib. These receptors were taken from a human donor with alopecia areata.

In its sample, this clone was seen a few times. The rearrangement uses TRBV4-1 and TRBJ1-4; no definite D call. V was pared by 2 bases and J by 6 bases, with 4 bases between. Germline V gene sequence: CDR1 MGHRA, CDR2 YSYEKL. CDR3 length: 12 residues. CDR3 loop: CASSQSDEKLFF. The CDR3 DNA follows: TGCGCCAGCAGCCAAAGTGATGAAAAACTGTTTTTT.

J is TRBJ1-2 and V is TRBV30, with a weak D call TRBD1 (5 bases). There are 13 residues in the CDR3. Germline CDR1 GTSNPN, CDR2 SVGIG (reference sequence). Trimming pared 6 bases from V and 3 bases from J, leaving 14 bases between. Written as DNA, the CDR3 is TGTGCCTGTCCGGGGGGAGAGGACTATGGCTACACCTTC. It is translated as CACPGGEDYGYTF. The complete variable domain, with remaining parts taken from reference TRBV30 and TRBJ1-2, reads SQTIHQWPATLVQPVGSPLSLECTVEGTSNPNLYWYRQAAGRGLQLLFYSVGIGQISSEVPQNLSASRPQDRQFILSSKKLLLSDSGFYLCACPGGEDYGYTFGSGTRLTVV.

The rearrangement links TRBV6-5 to TRBJ2-7; D perhaps matches TRBD2 (6 bases). The CDR3 is made up of 13 amino acids. Germline CDR1 MNHEY, CDR2 SVGAGI. Trimming removed 6 bases from V and 3 bases from J, with 12 bases in between. The CDR3 is CASSLDGSYEQYF. Written as DNA, the CDR3 is TGTGCCAGCAGCCTGGACGGGAGCTACGAGCAGTACTTC.

A few counts support this clone. The chain employs TRBV15 and TRBJ2-5, with 7 positions matching TRBD2. Germline-derived CDR1 and CDR2 are LNHNV and YYDKDF (reference sequence). The CDR3 has 16 amino acids. V shed 0 bases, J shed 4 bases, and the junction held 8 bases outside the gene matches. DNA for the CDR3: TGTGCCACCAGCAGAGATTCGAGCTGGGAGGGAGAGACCCAGTACTTC. It is translated as CATSRDSSWEGETQYF.

The rearrangement joins TRBV29-1 to TRBJ2-2; 7 bases map to TRBD1. The CDR3 is made up of 13 amino acids. The germline gives CDR1 SQVTM, CDR2 ANQGSEA. V shed 5 bases and J 3 bases; nucleotides not matched to a gene: 3. The CDR3 DNA reads as TGCAGCGTTTTAGGGGGCGACACCGGGGAGCTGTTTTTT. Translating gives CSVLGGDTGELFF.

The chain combines TRBV6-5 with TRBJ2-5; D is possibly TRBD1 or TRBD2 (5 bases each). The V end was cut by 7 bases, the J end by 2 bases, with 11 bases between. This CDR3 has 13 residues. Germline values: CDR1 MNHEY, CDR2 SVGAGI. The CDR3 DNA reads TGTGCCAGCAACGGTGGGGGACAAGAGACCCAGTACTTC. Translating it yields CASNGGGQETQYF.

The rearrangement joins TRBV7-9 to TRBJ2-1; weak D call: TRBD2 (6 bases). V lost 1 base, J lost 14 bases, and 12 bases lay in between. The CDR3 is made up of 12 amino acids. Germline V gives CDR1 SEHNR, CDR2 FQNEAQ (reference sequence). CDR3 in DNA: TGTGCCAGCAGCTTAGTAAGGGAGGACGAGTTCTTC. Its translation is CASSLVREDEFF.

The CDR3 protein is CASSFNQPQHF. The CDR3 DNA sequence: TGTGCCAGCAGTTTTAATCAGCCCCAGCATTTT. This chain joins TRBV6-9 and TRBJ1-5; D not certain. Germline lookup yields CDR1 MNHGY and CDR2 SVAAGI. The V end lost 4 bases, the J end lost 4 bases, and 2 bases lay between the germline ends. The CDR3 is made up of 11 amino acids.

The rearrangement links TRBV7-2 to TRBJ1-5; D is uncertain. The V end lost 0 bases, the J end lost 0 bases, and 9 bases lay between the germline ends. CDR1 is SGHTA, CDR2 FQGNSA, per germline. The CDR3 is 16 amino acids. The CDR3 DNA reads as TGTGCCAGCAGCTTAGCAGGGTGGAATAGCAATCAGCCCCAGCATTTT. Protein product: CASSLAGWNSNQPQHF.